This T cell receptor (beta chain) was documented in a study of T cell responses to AZD1222 COVID-19 vaccine. Study overall: Second doses were pooled across both intervals (about 4 or about 12 weeks).

Findings and limits, study-wide: Two doses of AZD1222 preceded a rise in Spike-specific TCR breadth and depth.

Germline V CDR1 and CDR2: LGHNA, YSLEER. The germline V and J ends were trimmed by 1 base and 1 base, with 7 bases remaining between them. The CDR3 sequence is 15 residues long. Here immunoSEQ multiplex PCR was the method, and the copy in TCRdb shows in-frame clones only, minus some. Among roughly 100,000 clones listed, around 90% were seen once. Points on this clone: No antigen is known for it.

The material was peripheral blood, obtained on day 0 of AZD1222 vaccination. The receptor was derived from an adult in good health. The chain carries TRBV4-3 and TRBJ2-2; the D is unclear. CDR3 nucleotide sequence: TGCGCCAGCAGCCAAGGAACCCGGAACACCGGGGAGCTGTTTTTT. This encodes CASSQGTRNTGELFF.